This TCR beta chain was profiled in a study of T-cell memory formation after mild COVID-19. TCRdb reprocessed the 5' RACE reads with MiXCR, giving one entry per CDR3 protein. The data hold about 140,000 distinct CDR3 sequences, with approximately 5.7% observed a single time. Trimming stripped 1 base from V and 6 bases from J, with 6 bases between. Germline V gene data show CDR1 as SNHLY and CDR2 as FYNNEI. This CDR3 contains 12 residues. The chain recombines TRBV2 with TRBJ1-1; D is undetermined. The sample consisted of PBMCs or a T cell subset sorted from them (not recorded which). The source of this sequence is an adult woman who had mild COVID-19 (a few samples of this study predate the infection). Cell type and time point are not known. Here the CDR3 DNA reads TGTGCCAGCAGTGAAGGGCAGGCTGAAGCTTTCTTT. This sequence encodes CASSEGQAEAFF.